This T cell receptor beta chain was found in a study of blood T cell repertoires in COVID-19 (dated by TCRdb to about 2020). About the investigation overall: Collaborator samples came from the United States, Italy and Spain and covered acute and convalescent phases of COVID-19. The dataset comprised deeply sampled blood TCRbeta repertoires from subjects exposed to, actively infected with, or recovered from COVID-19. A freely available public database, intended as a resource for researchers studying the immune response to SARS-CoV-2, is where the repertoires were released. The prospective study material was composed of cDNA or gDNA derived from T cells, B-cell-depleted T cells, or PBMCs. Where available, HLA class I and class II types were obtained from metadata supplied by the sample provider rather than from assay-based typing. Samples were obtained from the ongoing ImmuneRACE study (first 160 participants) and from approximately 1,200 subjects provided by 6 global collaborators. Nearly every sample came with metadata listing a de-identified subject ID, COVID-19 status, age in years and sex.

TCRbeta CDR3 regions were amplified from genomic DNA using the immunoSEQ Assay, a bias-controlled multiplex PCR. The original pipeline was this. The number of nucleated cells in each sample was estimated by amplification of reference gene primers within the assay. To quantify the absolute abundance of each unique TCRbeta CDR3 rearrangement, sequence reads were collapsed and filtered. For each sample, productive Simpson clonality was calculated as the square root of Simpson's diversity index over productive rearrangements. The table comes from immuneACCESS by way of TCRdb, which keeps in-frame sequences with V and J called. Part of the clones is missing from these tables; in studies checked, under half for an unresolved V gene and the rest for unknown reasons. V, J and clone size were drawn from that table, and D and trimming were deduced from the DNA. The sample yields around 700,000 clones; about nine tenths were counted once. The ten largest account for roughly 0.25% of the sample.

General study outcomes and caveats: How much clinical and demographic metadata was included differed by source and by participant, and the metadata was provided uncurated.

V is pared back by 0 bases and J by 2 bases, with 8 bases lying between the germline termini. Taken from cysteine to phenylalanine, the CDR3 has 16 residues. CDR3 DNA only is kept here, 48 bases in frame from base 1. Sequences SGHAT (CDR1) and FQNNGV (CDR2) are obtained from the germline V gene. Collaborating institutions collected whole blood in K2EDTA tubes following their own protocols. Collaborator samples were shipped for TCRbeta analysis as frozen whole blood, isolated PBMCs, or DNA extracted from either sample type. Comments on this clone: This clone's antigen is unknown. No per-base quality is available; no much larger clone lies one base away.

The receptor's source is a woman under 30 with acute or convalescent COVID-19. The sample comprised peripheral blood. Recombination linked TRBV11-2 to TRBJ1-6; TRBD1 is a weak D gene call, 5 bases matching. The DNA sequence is TGTGCCAGCAGCTTAGATCTGACAGCCTATAATTCACCCCTCCACTTT. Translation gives CASSLDLTAYNSPLHF.